These 24 T cell receptor beta chains share one sample of origin, sequenced in a study of blood T cell repertoires in COVID-19. Generated by immunoSEQ multiplex PCR, the TCRdb table keeps only in-frame clones and is missing some. The sample has under 450,000 clones, roughly 87% seen once. Sequencing was performed on PBMCs or T cells enriched from blood (not recorded which). The receptor source for this set is a woman in her 30s who had recovered from COVID-19.

The chain links TRBV24-1 to TRBJ2-3; the match to TRBD2 covers 8 bases. Germline CDR1 is KGHDR and CDR2 is SFDVKD. V shed 7 bases, J shed 5 bases, and the junction held 7 bases outside the gene matches. CDR3 length: 14 amino acids. CDR3 residues: CATSGTSDKDTQYF. The CDR3 DNA sequence: TGTGCCACCAGCGGGACTAGTGATAAAGATACGCAGTATTTT.

The rearrangement joins TRBV7-2 to TRBJ2-7, with TRBD1 as a possible D gene (6 bases). CDR3 length: 15 amino acids. Germline assignment: CDR1 SGHTA and CDR2 FQGNSA. V lost 3 bases and J lost 1, with 13 bases in between. This CDR3 is CASSLGHFGSYEQYF. DNA of the CDR3: TGTGCCAGCAGCTTGGGACACTTTGGTTCCTACGAGCAGTACTTC. The complete variable domain, with remaining parts taken from reference TRBV7-2 and TRBJ2-7, reads GAGVSQSPSNKVTEKGKDVELRCDPISGHTALYWYRQSLGQGLEFLIYFQGNSAPDKSGLPSDRFSAERTGGSVSTLTIQRTQQEDSAVYLCASSLGHFGSYEQYFGPGTRLTVT.

V gene TRBV12-3 or TRBV12-4 combines with J gene TRBJ2-4, with a tentative D call TRBD1 (6 bases). Trimming took 5 bases from V and 9 from J, leaving 14 bases between them. The CDR3 has 13 amino acids. The CDR3 loop is CASSPGQGGIQYF. The CDR3 DNA sequence: TGTGCCAGCAGTCCCGGGCAAGGGGGCATTCAGTACTTC.

The chain has TRBV11-2 and TRBJ2-7; 7 nucleotides match TRBD2. This CDR3 has 14 residues. The V gene's germline CDR1 is SGHAT and CDR2 FQNNGV. Trimming took 1 base from V and 3 from J; bases not matched to a gene: 3. Written as DNA, the CDR3 is TGTGCCAGCAGCTTAGGAGGCGGGGGCTACGAGCAGTACTTC. This translates into CASSLGGGGYEQYF.

The genes are TRBV6-5 and TRBJ1-2; a possible D gene is TRBD1 (5 bases). V shed 4 bases and J shed 4 bases, with 19 bases lying between them. Germline V CDR1 and CDR2: MNHEY, SVGAGI. The CDR3 is 16 residues long. In DNA form, the CDR3 reads TGTGCCAGCAGTTTGGGACTCGGCGGGGTGATCTATGGCTACACCTTC. Encoded protein: CASSLGLGGVIYGYTF.

The chain is built from TRBV6-5 and TRBJ1-3; 7 bases agree with TRBD1. J was trimmed by 2 bases and V by 5 bases; bases with no gene match: 6. This CDR3 spans 15 amino acids. The germline V gene encodes CDR1 MNHEY and CDR2 SVGAGI. CDR3 sequence: CASSMGQQTGNTIYF. The DNA for the CDR3 is TGTGCCAGCAGTATGGGACAGCAAACTGGAAACACCATATATTTT.

This chain connects TRBV27 to TRBJ2-1, with TRBD1 identical over 8 bases. Trimming at V came to 7 bases and at J to 8 bases, leaving 10 bases not matched to a gene. The CDR3 sequence is 14 residues long. Germline CDR1 and CDR2: MNHEY and SMNVEV (reference sequence). The CDR3 protein is CASNDRGVGHEQFF. The CDR3 DNA reads as TGTGCCAGCAACGACAGGGGTGTAGGTCATGAGCAGTTCTTC.

The CDR3 region has the DNA TGTGCCAGCAGCTCCGACAGGGGGCTCACTAATGAAAAACTGTTTTTT. Encoded protein: CASSSDRGLTNEKLFF. The chain couples TRBV5-4 to TRBJ1-4, with 10 bases that match TRBD1. CDR1 is SGHNT, CDR2 YYREEE, per germline (reference sequence). This CDR3 spans 16 amino acids. The junction had 4 bases not matched to a gene; V was cut back by 3 bases and J by 2 bases.

The chain recombines TRBV6-6 with TRBJ2-3; D perhaps matches TRBD1 (8 bases). V shed 6 bases and J shed 3 bases, with 13 bases lying between them. The CDR3 consists of 14 residues. Germline V gene data show CDR1 as MNHNY and CDR2 as SVGAGI (reference sequence). The CDR3 region has the DNA TGTGCCAGCAGAGGACAGGGAGGGACAGATACGCAGTATTTT. It translates to CASRGQGGTDTQYF.

The chain has TRBV7-6 and TRBJ2-1; D might be TRBD1 (6 bases). This CDR3 has 17 residues. V was shortened by 5 bases and J by 4 bases, with 21 bases between the two germline ends. Germline V lookup: CDR1 SGHVS, CDR2 FNYEAQ. In DNA, the CDR3 is TGTGCCAGCAGCCCAGGACCGGGTGGGGGCGCGTACAATGAGCAGTTCTTC. It translates to CASSPGPGGGAYNEQFF.

This clone was picked up one time. The chain employs TRBV15 and TRBJ2-3, with 7 bases aligning to TRBD2. Unmatched junction bases numbered 6, after V lost 3 bases and J lost 0 bases. This CDR3 has 16 residues. The V gene's germline CDR1 is LNHNV and CDR2 YYDKDF (reference sequence). The CDR3 nucleotides read TGTGCCACCAGCAGGAGACTAGCTGCTAGCACAGATACGCAGTATTTT. Its protein product is CATSRRLAASTDTQYF.

The chain combines TRBV5-1 with TRBJ1-1; D unclear. V was clipped by 0 bases and J by 0 bases, with 15 bases between them. CDR1 and CDR2 (germline): SGHRS, YFSETQ. This CDR3 is 17 amino acids long. The chain's CDR3 is CASSLGEVPAMNTEAFF. As DNA, the CDR3 is TGCGCCAGCAGCTTGGGCGAGGTTCCAGCTATGAACACTGAAGCTTTCTTT.

The rearrangement links TRBV5-5 to TRBJ2-7; a possible D gene is TRBD2 (6 bases). The CDR3 sequence is 16 residues long. Trimming left V 5 bases short and J 3 bases short, with 21 bases between. Germline loops: CDR1 SGHKS, CDR2 YYEKEE (reference sequence). CDR3 sequence reads: CASRPHTSSPHYEQYF. The CDR3, as DNA: TGTGCCAGCAGACCACACACTAGCTCACCACACTACGAGCAGTACTTC.

V is TRBV5-1 and J is TRBJ2-5, with 10 bases identical to TRBD2. Germline V gene sequence: CDR1 SGHRS, CDR2 YFSETQ. Losses at the gene ends were 2 bases for V and 5 bases for J; bases not matched to a gene: 6. This CDR3 region has 15 residues. The CDR3 protein is CASSFWTSGGETQYF. For the CDR3, the DNA is TGCGCCAGCAGCTTCTGGACTAGCGGCGGGGAGACCCAGTACTTC.

The V call is TRBV28, the J call TRBJ1-5, with D hard to call. CDR3 length: 13 residues. Germline-derived CDR1 and CDR2 are MDHEN and SYDVKM. Between the trimmed V and J ends, which lost 4 bases and 5 bases, there was a span of 9 bases. CDR3 in DNA: TGTGCCAGCAGTTCGATCCGGGATCAGCCCCAGCATTTT. It codes for CASSSIRDQPQHF.

V is TRBV12-3 or TRBV12-4 and J is TRBJ2-1, with 10 bases that match TRBD1. This CDR3 is built from 13 residues. V shed 6 bases and J 8 bases; nucleotides not matched to a gene: 4. The chain's CDR3 is CASRATGGDEQFF. The CDR3 region has the DNA TGTGCCAGCAGAGCGACAGGGGGCGATGAGCAGTTCTTC.

The rearrangement links TRBV24-1 to TRBJ2-1; TRBD1 agrees at 10 bases. Unmatched junction bases numbered 7, after V lost 3 bases and J lost 6 bases. Germline V gene sequence: CDR1 KGHDR, CDR2 SFDVKD. The CDR3 runs to 16 residues. CDR3 protein: CATSDPAGQGINEQFF. CDR3 in DNA: TGTGCCACCAGTGATCCCGCGGGACAGGGGATCAATGAGCAGTTCTTC.

V and J are TRBV12-5 and TRBJ1-1; 11 bases align to TRBD1. The length of the CDR3 is 16 residues. J gave up 4 bases and V 3 bases, and 7 bases lay outside the gene matches. The germline gives CDR1 LGHNT, CDR2 FRNRAP. The DNA for the CDR3 is TGTGCTAGTGGTTTCCGAGCGGACAGGGGGCTCACTGAAGCTTTCTTT. This translates into CASGFRADRGLTEAFF.

This CDR3 is CAAQRGGSLNTEAFF. CDR3 coding DNA: TGTGCCGCCCAGAGGGGGGGTTCTCTGAACACTGAAGCTTTCTTT. The rearrangement uses TRBV19 and TRBJ1-1; D is possibly TRBD1 (6 bases). Germline assignment: CDR1 LNHDA and CDR2 SQIVND (reference sequence). There are 15 residues in the CDR3. The ends were cut back, 11 bases at V and 0 bases at J, with 19 bases in the middle.

A remark on this clone: This sample also contains other DNA sequences that code for the same CDR3. This chain uses TRBV5-1 with TRBJ2-7; D is perhaps TRBD1 (6 bases). This CDR3 comprises 15 residues. Trimming pared 4 bases from V and 0 bases from J, leaving 14 bases between. Germline assignment: CDR1 SGHRS and CDR2 YFSETQ. The CDR3 coding sequence is TGCGCCAGCAGCGTAACAGGGTTACGCTCCTACGAGCAGTACTTC. Its protein is CASSVTGLRSYEQYF.

The chain joins TRBV4-2 to TRBJ2-7; TRBD2 matches 9 bases. V was pared by 0 bases and J by 12 bases, with 12 bases of the junction left unmatched. The germline V gene encodes CDR1 LGHNA and CDR2 YNFKEQ. This CDR3 has 15 amino acids. The CDR3 nucleotides are TGTGCCAGCAGCCAAGATCAGGCCCTAGCGGGGCGACTGTACTTC. Translation: CASSQDQALAGRLYF.

This rearrangement joins TRBV19 to TRBJ1-5; D unresolved. The CDR3 covers 20 residues. The V end was cut by 1 base, the J end by 0 bases, with 22 bases between. Per germline, CDR1 LNHDA and CDR2 SQIVND (reference sequence). For the CDR3, the DNA is TGTGCCAGTAGTATAGGGTTGACGGGATTGCCTTTTCATAGCAATCAGCCCCAGCATTTT. It yields the protein CASSIGLTGLPFHSNQPQHF. The full variable domain, in which reference TRBV19 and TRBJ1-5 provide the parts outside the CDR3, is DGGITQSPKYLFRKEGQNVTLSCEQNLNHDAMYWYRQDPGQGLRLIYYSQIVNDFQKGDIAEGYSVSREKKESFPLTVTSAQKNPTAFYLCASSIGLTGLPFHSNQPQHFGDGTRLSIL.

The rearrangement uses TRBV28 and TRBJ2-5; 11 nucleotides match TRBD2. J gave up 4 bases and V 1 base, and 5 bases lay outside the gene matches. Germline CDR1 MDHEN, CDR2 SYDVKM. The CDR3 is 16 residues long. The CDR3 bases are TGTGCCAGCAGTTTATTACTAGCGGGAGCTCGAGAGACCCAGTACTTC. This gives the protein CASSLLLAGARETQYF. Drawing the rest from reference TRBV28 and TRBJ2-5, the complete variable domain is DVKVTQSSRYLVKRTGEKVFLECVQDMDHENMFWYRQDPGLGLRLIYFSYDVKMKEKGDIPEGYSVSREKKERFSLILESASTNQTSMYLCASSLLLAGARETQYFGPGTRLLVL.

This chain joins TRBV5-1 and TRBJ2-7, with D perhaps TRBD1 (6 bases). Germline CDR1 and CDR2: SGHRS and YFSETQ. CDR3 length equals 14 residues. The ends were cut back, 0 bases at V and 0 bases at J, with 7 bases in the middle. CDR3 sequence reads: CASSLDRDSYEQYF. The DNA of the CDR3 is TGCGCCAGCAGCTTGGACAGGGACTCCTACGAGCAGTACTTC.